This T cell receptor beta chain stems from a study of blood T cell repertoires in COVID-19. Study information: The samples span acute and convalescent COVID-19 from the United States, Italy and Spain. From T cells, B-cell-depleted T cells, or PBMCs came the material, which was cDNA or gDNA.

This CDR3 has 13 amino acids. Between the trimmed V and J ends, which lost 2 bases and 5 bases, there was a span of 12 bases. Germline values: CDR1 GTSNPN, CDR2 SVGIG (reference sequence). Clones were sequenced by immunoSEQ multiplex PCR, and TCRdb holds only the in-frame ones, with some missing. Of about 200,000 clones listed, approximately 87% are singletons. The rearrangement uses TRBV30 and TRBJ2-5; D possibly corresponds to TRBD1 (5 bases). Material for sequencing was peripheral blood. The sequence came from a man between 60 and 75 years old who had recovered from COVID-19. The CDR3 DNA is TGTGCCTGGAGTTGGGGCAGGTATGAGACCCAGTACTTC. It translates to CAWSWGRYETQYF.